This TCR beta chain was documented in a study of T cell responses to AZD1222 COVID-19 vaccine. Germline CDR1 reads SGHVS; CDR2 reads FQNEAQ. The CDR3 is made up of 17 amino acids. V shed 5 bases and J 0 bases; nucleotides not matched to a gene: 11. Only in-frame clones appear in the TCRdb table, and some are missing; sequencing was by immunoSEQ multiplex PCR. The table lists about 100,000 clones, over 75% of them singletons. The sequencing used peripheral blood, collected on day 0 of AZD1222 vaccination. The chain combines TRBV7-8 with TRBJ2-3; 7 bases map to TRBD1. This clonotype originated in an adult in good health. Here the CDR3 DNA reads TGTGCCAGCAGCCAAGCCCCGAGGGGGCGTAGCACAGATACGCAGTATTTT. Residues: CASSQAPRGRSTDTQYF.